This T cell receptor (beta chain) was sequenced in a study of T-cell reconstitution after alpha-beta-depleted transplantation in children. Unique molecular identifiers were used in preparing the TCRbeta library. MiXCR was run by TCRdb on the PCR reads, yielding one entry per CDR3 protein. The table records approximately 590,000 distinct CDR3 sequences, about 10% of them present only once. Source: PBMCs from the stem cell graft donor, taken from the stem cell graft. This TCR came from a human donor who donated a stem cell graft to a child with acute myeloid leukemia.

In DNA, the CDR3 is TGTGCCAGCAGCCCTCGTGGAGGGAGCTTGCCCTACGAGCAGTACTTC. This sequence encodes CASSPRGGSLPYEQYF. V and J are TRBV7-9 and TRBJ2-7; a possible D gene is TRBD2 (6 bases). Deletions cut 5 bases from V and 2 bases from J, with 19 bases between. This CDR3 has 16 amino acids. Germline CDR1 and CDR2: SEHNR and FQNEAQ (reference sequence).